Described below is a single TCR beta chain sequence and its context. The data stem from a study of blood T cell repertoires in COVID-19. Study summary: Samples came from the United States, Italy and Spain, spanning acute and convalescent COVID-19. PBMCs, B-cell-depleted T cells, or T cells were the source of the cDNA or gDNA that made up the material.

The CDR3 runs 17 residues. The J segment lost 1 base and the V segment lost 4 bases, leaving 8 bases of the junction unmatched. The V gene's germline CDR1 is SGHTS and CDR2 YDEGEE. As originally analysed: Estimation of nucleated cell counts relied on the amplification of reference gene primers. The repertoire was sequenced with immunoSEQ multiplex PCR; TCRdb's copy has only in-frame clones and lacks some. The DNA gave D and trimming, while V, J and clone size come from that table. The data contain 210,000 or so clones, roughly four fifths of them singletons. Sample: peripheral blood. This sequence originates from a man in his fifties or sixties who had recovered from COVID-19. The chain has TRBV5-8 and TRBJ2-1; 10 positions match TRBD2. CDR3 region: CASSDYFSGGSYNEQFF. The DNA of the CDR3 is TGTGCCAGCAGCGACTATTTTAGCGGGGGGTCCTACAATGAGCAGTTCTTC.